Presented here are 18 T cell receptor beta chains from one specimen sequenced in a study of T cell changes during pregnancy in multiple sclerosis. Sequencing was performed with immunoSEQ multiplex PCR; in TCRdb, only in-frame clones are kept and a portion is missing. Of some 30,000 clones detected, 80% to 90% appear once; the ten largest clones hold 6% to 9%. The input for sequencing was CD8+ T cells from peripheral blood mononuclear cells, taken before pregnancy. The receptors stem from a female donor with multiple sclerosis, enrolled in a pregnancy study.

The CDR3 loop is CASSGLRTEIYNEQFF. In nucleotides, the CDR3 is TGTGCCAGCTCGGGGTTGCGGACGGAAATCTACAATGAGCAGTTCTTC. V and J are TRBV28 and TRBJ2-1; perhaps TRBD2 as D (5 bases). The germline gives CDR1 MDHEN, CDR2 SYDVKM. Trimming pared 8 bases from V and 3 bases from J, leaving 20 bases between. CDR3 length: 16 residues.

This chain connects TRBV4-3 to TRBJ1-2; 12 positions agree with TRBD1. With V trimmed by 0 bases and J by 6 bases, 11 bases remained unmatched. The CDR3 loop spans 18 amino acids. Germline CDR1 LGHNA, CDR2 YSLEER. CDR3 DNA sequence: TGCGCCAGCAGCCAAGATAGGGACAGGGGGCCGCCCCGGGATGGCTACACCTTC. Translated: CASSQDRDRGPPRDGYTF.

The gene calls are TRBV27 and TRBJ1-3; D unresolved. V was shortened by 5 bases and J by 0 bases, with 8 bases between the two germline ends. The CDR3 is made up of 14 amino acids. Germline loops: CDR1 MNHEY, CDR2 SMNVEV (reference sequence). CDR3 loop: CASSPISSGNTIYF. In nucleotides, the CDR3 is TGTGCCAGCAGTCCCATCAGCTCTGGAAACACCATATATTTT.

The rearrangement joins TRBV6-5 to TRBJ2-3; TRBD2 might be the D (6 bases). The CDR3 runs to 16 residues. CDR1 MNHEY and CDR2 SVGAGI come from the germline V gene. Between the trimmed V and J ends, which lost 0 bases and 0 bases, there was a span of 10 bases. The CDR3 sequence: CASSYSTRGSTDTQYF. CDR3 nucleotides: TGTGCCAGCAGTTACTCGACGCGGGGTAGCACAGATACGCAGTATTTT.

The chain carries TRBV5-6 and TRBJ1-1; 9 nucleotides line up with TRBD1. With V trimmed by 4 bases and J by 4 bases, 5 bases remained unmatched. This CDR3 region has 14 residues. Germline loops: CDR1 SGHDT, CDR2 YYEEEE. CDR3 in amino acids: CASSIGTGTTEAFF. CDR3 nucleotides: TGTGCCAGCAGCATCGGGACAGGGACCACTGAAGCTTTCTTT. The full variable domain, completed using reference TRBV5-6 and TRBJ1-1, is DAGVTQSPTHLIKTRGQQVTLRCSPKSGHDTVSWYQQALGQGPQFIFQYYEEEERQRGNFPDRFSGHQFPNYSSELNVNALLLGDSALYLCASSIGTGTTEAFFGQGTRLTVV.

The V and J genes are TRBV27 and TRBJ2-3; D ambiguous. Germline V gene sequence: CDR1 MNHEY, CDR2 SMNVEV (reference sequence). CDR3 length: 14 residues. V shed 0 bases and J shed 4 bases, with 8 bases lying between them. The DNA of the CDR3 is TGTGCCAGCAGTTTATCGGGCATCTCAGATACGCAGTATTTT. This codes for CASSLSGISDTQYF.

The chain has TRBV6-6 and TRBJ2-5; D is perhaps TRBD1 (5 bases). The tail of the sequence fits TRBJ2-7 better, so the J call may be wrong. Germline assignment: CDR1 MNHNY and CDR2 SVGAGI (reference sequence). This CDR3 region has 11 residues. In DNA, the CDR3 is TGTGCCAGCTGGGGCGCCTACGAGCAGTACTTC. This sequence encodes CASWGAYEQYF.

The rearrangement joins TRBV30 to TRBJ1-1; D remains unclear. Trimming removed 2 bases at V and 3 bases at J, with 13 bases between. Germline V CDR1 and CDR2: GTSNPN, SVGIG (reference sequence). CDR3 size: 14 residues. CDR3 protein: CAWSPLIGDTEAFF. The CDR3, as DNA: TGTGCCTGGAGTCCCCTAATCGGGGACACTGAAGCTTTCTTT.

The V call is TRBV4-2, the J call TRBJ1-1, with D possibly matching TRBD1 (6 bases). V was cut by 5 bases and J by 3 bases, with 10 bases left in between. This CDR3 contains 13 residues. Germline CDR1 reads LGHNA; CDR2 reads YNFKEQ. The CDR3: CASSGKGDTEAFF. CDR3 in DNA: TGTGCCAGCAGCGGTAAGGGGGACACTGAAGCTTTCTTT.

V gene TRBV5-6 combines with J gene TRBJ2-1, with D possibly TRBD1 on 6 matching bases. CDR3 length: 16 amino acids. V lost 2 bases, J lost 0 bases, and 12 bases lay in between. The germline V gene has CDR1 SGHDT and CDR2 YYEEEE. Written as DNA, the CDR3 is TGTGCCAGCAGCTTTAGAGGACAGATCTCCTACAATGAGCAGTTCTTC. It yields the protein CASSFRGQISYNEQFF.

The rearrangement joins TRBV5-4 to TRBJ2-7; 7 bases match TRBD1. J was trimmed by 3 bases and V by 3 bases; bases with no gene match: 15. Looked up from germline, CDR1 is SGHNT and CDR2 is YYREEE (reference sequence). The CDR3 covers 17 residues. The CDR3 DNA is TGTGCCAGCAGCTCGGCAACAGGGGTCTTAAATCTCTACGAGCAGTACTTC. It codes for CASSSATGVLNLYEQYF.

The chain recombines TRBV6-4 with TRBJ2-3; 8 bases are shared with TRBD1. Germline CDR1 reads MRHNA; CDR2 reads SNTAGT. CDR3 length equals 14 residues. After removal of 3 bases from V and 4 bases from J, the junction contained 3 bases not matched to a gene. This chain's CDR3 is CASSDSQGADTQYF. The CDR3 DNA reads TGTGCCAGCAGTGATTCACAGGGGGCAGATACGCAGTATTTT.

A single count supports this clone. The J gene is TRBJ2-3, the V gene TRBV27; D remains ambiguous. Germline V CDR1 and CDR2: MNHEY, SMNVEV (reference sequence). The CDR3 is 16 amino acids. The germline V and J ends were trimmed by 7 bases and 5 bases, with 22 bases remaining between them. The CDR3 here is CASTKATPRIVDTQYF. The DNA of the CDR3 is TGTGCCAGCACCAAAGCAACACCGCGGATAGTAGATACGCAGTATTTT.

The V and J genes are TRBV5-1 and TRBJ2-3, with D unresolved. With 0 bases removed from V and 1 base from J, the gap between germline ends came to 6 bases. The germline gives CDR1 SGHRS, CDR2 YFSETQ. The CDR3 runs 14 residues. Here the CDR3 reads CASSLARGTDTQYF. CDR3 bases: TGCGCCAGCAGCTTGGCCCGCGGCACAGATACGCAGTATTTT.

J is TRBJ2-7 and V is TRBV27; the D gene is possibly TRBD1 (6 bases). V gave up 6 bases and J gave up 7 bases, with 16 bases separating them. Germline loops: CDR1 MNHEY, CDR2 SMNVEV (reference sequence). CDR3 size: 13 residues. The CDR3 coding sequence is TGTGCCAGCAGCGTGGTGAGGGGGTCTGAGCAGTACTTC. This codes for CASSVVRGSEQYF.

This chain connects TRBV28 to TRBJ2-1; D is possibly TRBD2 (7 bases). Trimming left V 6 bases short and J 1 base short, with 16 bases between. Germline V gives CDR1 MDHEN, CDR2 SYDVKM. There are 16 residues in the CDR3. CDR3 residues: CASSRGGGISYNEQFF. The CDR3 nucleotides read TGTGCCAGCAGCCGAGGGGGAGGGATTTCCTACAATGAGCAGTTCTTC.

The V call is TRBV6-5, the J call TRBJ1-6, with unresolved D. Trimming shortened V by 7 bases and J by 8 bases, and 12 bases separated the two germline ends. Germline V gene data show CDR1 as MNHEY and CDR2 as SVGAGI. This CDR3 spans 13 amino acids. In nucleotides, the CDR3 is TGTGCCAGCACCCTACGTACGGATTCACCCCTCCACTTT. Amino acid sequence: CASTLRTDSPLHF.

The CDR3 here is CATSVVAGSQETQYF. The CDR3 DNA is TGTGCCACCTCTGTGGTAGCGGGGTCCCAAGAGACCCAGTACTTC. V usage is TRBV6-1 and J usage is TRBJ2-5, with 8 nucleotides matching TRBD2. The CDR3 contains 15 residues. Germline assignment: CDR1 MNHNS and CDR2 SASEGT. V dropped 10 bases and J dropped 1; count of bases not matched to a gene: 11.